This T cell receptor (beta chain) derives from a study of blood T cell repertoires in COVID-19 (dated by TCRdb to about 2020). For the wider study: Samples covering the acute and convalescent phases of COVID-19 were provided by collaborators in the United States, Italy and Spain. The material from the prospective study consisted of cDNA or gDNA derived from T cells, B-cell-depleted T cells, or PBMCs. The dataset comprised deeply sampled blood TCRbeta repertoires from subjects exposed to, actively infected with, or recovered from COVID-19. A freely available public database, intended as a resource for researchers studying the immune response to SARS-CoV-2, is where the repertoires were released. The samples were drawn from the first 160 participants of the ongoing ImmuneRACE study and from some 1,300 subjects provided by 6 global collaborators. Sample metadata almost always included a de-identified subject ID, COVID-19 status, age in years and sex. Where HLA class I and class II types were available, the types were taken from metadata supplied by the sample provider, not from assay-based typing.

In the case of this clone: Its recognized antigen is unknown. The record has no base qualities; no much larger clone is one base away.

TCRbeta CDR3 regions were amplified from genomic DNA by means of the immunoSEQ Assay, a bias-controlled multiplex PCR. The original pipeline was this. Nucleated cell counts per sample were estimated from amplification of reference gene primers within the assay. To quantify the absolute abundance of each unique TCRbeta CDR3 rearrangement, sequence reads were collapsed and filtered. For each sample, productive Simpson clonality was calculated as the square root of Simpson's diversity index across productive rearrangements. Here the immuneACCESS table is served through TCRdb, limited to in-frame sequences with V and J called. Missing clones are a known gap in these copies; in checked studies unresolved V genes cover under half, and the rest lacks a known reason. V, J and clone size were drawn from that table, and D and trimming were deduced from the DNA. The sample table holds approximately 100,000 clones, of which around 79% were seen once. The ten top clones hold more than 20% of the sample.

The paper's findings and limits, for the study overall: The amount of clinical and demographic metadata varied by source and participant and was provided uncurated.

The collaborating institutions used their own protocols to collect whole blood in K2EDTA tubes. For TCRbeta analysis, collaborators shipped samples as frozen whole blood, isolated PBMCs, or DNA extracted from either of those sample types. The germline V gene (reference sequence) supplies CDR1 LGHDT and CDR2 YNNKEL. Cut back by 5 bases and 0 bases, the V and J ends lie 17 bases apart. Inclusive of the bounding cysteine and phenylalanine, the CDR3 is 17 residues long. Only the CDR3 DNA is retained, 51 bases long and in frame from the first base. Recombination linked TRBV3-1 (or the pseudogene TRBV3-2) to TRBJ1-3; TRBD1 could be the D gene, as 6 bases match. This receptor was taken from a man aged 70 or older with active or convalescent COVID-19. The sequenced material came from peripheral blood. The CDR3 loop reads CASSSRGGRISGNTIYF. The nucleotides read TGTGCCAGCAGCTCGCGGGGGGGGCGCATCTCTGGAAACACCATATATTTT.